This T cell receptor beta chain stems from a study of blood T cells in healthy people across ages. PCR was performed a second time for about 6 to 12 cycles using a sample-barcoded 5' primer and a J-beta primer mix. The template-switch adaptor was a 5' adaptor with 12 random nucleotides. It tagged each cDNA molecule. TCRdb analysed the 5' RACE reads with MiXCR anew, one entry per CDR3 protein. The data show about 1.8 million distinct CDR3 sequences, roughly 50% seen once. For this clonotype: The antigen remains unidentified.

Broader study findings: Lack of knowledge of donor CMV status possibly confounded expanded clonotype changes.

The sample comprised blood. The TCR sequence derives from a woman aged 40 to 50 in good health.

The CDR3 protein is CASRGDISSYEQYF. CDR3 DNA: TGTGCCAGCAGGGGGGACATAAGTTCCTACGAGCAGTACTTC. The V call is TRBV6-5, the J call TRBJ2-7; weak D call: TRBD1 (6 bases). This CDR3 comprises 14 residues. Germline V lookup: CDR1 MNHEY, CDR2 SVGAGI. V lost 6 bases and J lost 1, with 13 bases in between.